This TCR beta chain was retrieved from a study of T-cell reconstitution after alpha-beta-depleted transplantation in children. Preparing the TCRbeta library involved the use of unique molecular identifiers. Each CDR3 protein gets one entry after TCRdb re-called the PCR reads with MiXCR. The sample includes hundreds of thousands of distinct CDR3 sequences, approximately 12% of them seen just once. The ends were cut back, 4 bases at V and 6 bases at J, with 7 bases in the middle. Germline V gene data show CDR1 as MGHDK and CDR2 as SYGVNS. The CDR3 loop spans 11 amino acids. This clonotype occurred many times.

This rearrangement joins TRBV25-1 to TRBJ2-7, with D uncertain. The TCR sequence derives from a human donor who donated a stem cell graft to a child with combined immunodeficiency. The sample in question was PBMCs from the stem cell graft donor, obtained from the stem cell graft. The CDR3 sequence: CASSGKLEQYF. CDR3 DNA: TGTGCCAGCAGTGGTAAACTCGAGCAGTACTTC.